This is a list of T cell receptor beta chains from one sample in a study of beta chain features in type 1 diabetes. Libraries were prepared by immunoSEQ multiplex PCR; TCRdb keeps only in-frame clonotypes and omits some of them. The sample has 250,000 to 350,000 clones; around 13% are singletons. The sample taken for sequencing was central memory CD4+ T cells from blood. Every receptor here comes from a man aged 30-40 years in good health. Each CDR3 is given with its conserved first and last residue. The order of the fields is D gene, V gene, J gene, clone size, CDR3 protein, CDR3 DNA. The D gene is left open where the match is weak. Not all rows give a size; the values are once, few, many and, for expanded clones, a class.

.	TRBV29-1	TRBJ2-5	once	CSARPHSETQYF	TGCAGTGCTAGGCCTCACTCGGAGACCCAGTACTTC
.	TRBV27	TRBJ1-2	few	CASSPMLHGFNYGYTF	TGTGCCAGCAGTCCGATGCTTCATGGCTTTAACTATGGCTACACCTTC
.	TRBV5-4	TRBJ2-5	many	CASSLKRQETQYF	TGTGCCAGCAGCTTGAAACGACAAGAGACCCAGTACTTC
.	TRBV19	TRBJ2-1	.	CASSIGPNEQFF	TGTGCCAGTAGTATAGGTCCCAATGAGCAGTTCTTC
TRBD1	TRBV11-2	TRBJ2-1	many	CASSLGQFNEQFF	TGTGCCAGCAGCTTGGGACAGTTCAATGAGCAGTTCTTC
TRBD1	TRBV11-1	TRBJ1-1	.	CASSTLQGARQTEAFF	TGTGCCAGCAGCACCCTACAGGGGGCCAGACAAACTGAAGCTTTCTTT
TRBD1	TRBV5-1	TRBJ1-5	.	CASSLGDRNYQPQHF	TGCGCCAGCAGCTTGGGGGACAGGAACTATCAGCCCCAGCATTTT
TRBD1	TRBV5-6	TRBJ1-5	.	CASSFGTGGGGQPQHF	TGTGCCAGCAGCTTCGGGACAGGGGGCGGCGGTCAGCCCCAGCATTTT
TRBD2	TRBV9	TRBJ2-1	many	CASTPPSGGANEQFF	TGTGCCAGCACTCCTCCTAGCGGGGGGGCCAATGAGCAGTTCTTC
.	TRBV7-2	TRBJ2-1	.	CASSFHTNEQFF	TGTGCCAGCAGCTTTCACACCAATGAGCAGTTCTTC
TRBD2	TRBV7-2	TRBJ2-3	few	CASSLGLAGGSTDTQYF	TGTGCCAGCAGCTTAGGACTAGCGGGAGGCAGCACAGATACGCAGTATTTT
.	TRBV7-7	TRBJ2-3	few	CASSLGLAGTDTQYF	TGTGCTAGCAGCTTAGGTCTCGCGGGCACAGATACGCAGTATTTT
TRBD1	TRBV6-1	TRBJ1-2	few	CASRRPGQGDGYTF	TGTGCCAGCAGACGACCGGGACAGGGAGATGGCTACACCTTC
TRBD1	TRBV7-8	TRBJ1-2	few	CASSPPGQINYGYTF	TGTGCCAGCAGCCCCCCGGGACAGATTAACTATGGCTACACCTTC
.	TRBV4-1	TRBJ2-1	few	CASSQGPSYNEQFF	TGCGCCAGCAGCCAGGGGCCGTCCTACAATGAGCAGTTCTTC
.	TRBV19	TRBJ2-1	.	CASSISSSPHNEQFF	TGTGCCAGTAGTATTAGTTCGTCGCCACATAATGAGCAGTTCTTC
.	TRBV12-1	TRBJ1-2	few	CASSNTLLTGNYGYTF	TGTGCCAGCAGCAATACCCTCCTTACAGGGAACTATGGCTACACCTTC
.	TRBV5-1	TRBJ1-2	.	CASSSGYNYGYTF	TGCGCCAGCAGCTCAGGTTATAACTATGGCTACACCTTC
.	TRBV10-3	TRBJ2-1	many	CAISVRLDFVSEQFF	TGTGCCATCAGTGTAAGACTAGATTTCGTTTCTGAGCAGTTCTTC
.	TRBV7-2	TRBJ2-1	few	CASSTTEGVRGGEQFF	TGTGCCAGCAGCACCACTGAGGGAGTAAGAGGAGGTGAGCAGTTCTTC
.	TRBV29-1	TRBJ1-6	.	CSVRSSYNSPLHF	TGCAGCGTACGGAGCTCCTATAATTCACCCCTCCACTTT
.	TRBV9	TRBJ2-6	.	CASSTRTDSGANVLTF	TGTGCCAGCAGCACGAGGACTGATTCTGGGGCCAACGTCCTGACTTTC
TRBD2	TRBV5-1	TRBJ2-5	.	CASSLAHKRGGETQYF	TGCGCCAGCAGCTTGGCCCATAAGCGGGGGGGAGAGACCCAGTACTTC
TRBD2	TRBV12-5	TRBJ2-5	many	CAVSGGQETQYF	TGTGCTGTATCGGGGGGGCAAGAGACCCAGTACTTC
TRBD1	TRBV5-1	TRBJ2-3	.	CATARQGRADTQYF	TGCGCCACTGCACGACAGGGACGTGCAGATACGCAGTATTTT
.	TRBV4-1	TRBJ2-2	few	CASSQTQNTGELFF	TGCGCCAGCAGCCAAACACAGAACACCGGGGAGCTGTTTTTT
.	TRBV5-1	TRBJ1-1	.	CASSLANSGDTEAFF	TGCGCCAGCAGCTTGGCAAACTCGGGGGACACTGAAGCTTTCTTT
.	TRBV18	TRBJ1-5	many	CASSPYTSANQPQHF	TGTGCCAGCTCACCATACACGTCCGCCAATCAGCCCCAGCATTTT
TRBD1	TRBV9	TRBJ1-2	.	CASSVGGTGEYGYTF	TGTGCCAGCAGCGTAGGGGGGACAGGGGAGTATGGCTACACCTTC
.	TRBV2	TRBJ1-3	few	CASSEEGVRGNTIYF	TGTGCCAGCAGTGAAGAGGGAGTGCGTGGAAACACCATATATTTT
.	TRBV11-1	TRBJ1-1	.	CASSPISGTEAFF	TGTGCCAGCAGCCCTATTTCGGGCACTGAAGCTTTCTTT
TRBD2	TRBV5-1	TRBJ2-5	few	CASSLLAGDETQYF	TGCGCCAGCAGCTTACTAGCGGGGGATGAGACCCAGTACTTC
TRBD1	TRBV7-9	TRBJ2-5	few	CASSLGTGGWTQYF	TGTGCCAGCAGCTTAGGGACAGGGGGCTGGACCCAGTACTTC
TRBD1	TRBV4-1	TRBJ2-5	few	CASSQYQGARGPETQYF	TGCGCCAGCAGCCAGTACCAGGGGGCGAGGGGTCCTGAGACCCAGTACTTC
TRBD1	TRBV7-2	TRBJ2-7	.	CASSPGRGLNEQYF	TGTGCCAGCAGCCCGGGCAGGGGGCTGAACGAGCAGTACTTC
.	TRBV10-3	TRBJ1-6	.	CASSSHGNNNSPLHF	TGTGCCAGCAGTTCTCACGGGAATAATAATTCACCCCTCCACTTT
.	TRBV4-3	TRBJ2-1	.	CASSQRRGHNEQFF	TGCGCCAGCAGCCAAAGGCGGGGTCACAATGAGCAGTTCTTC
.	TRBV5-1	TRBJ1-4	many	CASSQTPTDEKLFF	TGCGCCAGCAGCCAAACACCGACCGATGAAAAACTGTTTTTT
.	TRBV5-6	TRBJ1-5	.	CASSLAGLDFNQPQHF	TGTGCCAGCAGCTTGGCGGGGTTAGATTTCAATCAGCCCCAGCATTTT
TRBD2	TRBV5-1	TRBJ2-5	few	CASRLAGDTVLETQYF	TGCGCCAGCAGACTAGCGGGAGATACGGTCTTAGAGACCCAGTACTTC
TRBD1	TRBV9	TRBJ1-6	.	CASSTQGGNNSPLHF	TGTGCCAGCAGCACCCAGGGGGGCAATAATTCACCCCTCCACTTT
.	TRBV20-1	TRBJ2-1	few	CSARDAGEQFF	TGCAGTGCGAGAGATGCTGGGGAGCAGTTCTTC
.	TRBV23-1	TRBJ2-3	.	CASSQSASRRRTDTQYF	TGCGCCAGCAGTCAATCTGCTAGCAGGCGACGCACAGATACGCAGTATTTT
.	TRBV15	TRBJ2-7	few	CATSRDRGLYEQYF	TGTGCCACCAGCAGAGATAGGGGGTTGTACGAGCAGTACTTC
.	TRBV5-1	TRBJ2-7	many	CASSRPGYEQYF	TGCGCCAGCAGCCGACCTGGCTACGAGCAGTACTTC
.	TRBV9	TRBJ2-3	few	CASSVVAVSTDTQYF	TGTGCCAGCAGCGTAGTAGCCGTTAGCACAGATACGCAGTATTTT
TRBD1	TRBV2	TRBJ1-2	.	CASSLRTGAGGYTF	TGTGCCAGCAGTCTCCGGACAGGGGCCGGTGGCTACACCTTC